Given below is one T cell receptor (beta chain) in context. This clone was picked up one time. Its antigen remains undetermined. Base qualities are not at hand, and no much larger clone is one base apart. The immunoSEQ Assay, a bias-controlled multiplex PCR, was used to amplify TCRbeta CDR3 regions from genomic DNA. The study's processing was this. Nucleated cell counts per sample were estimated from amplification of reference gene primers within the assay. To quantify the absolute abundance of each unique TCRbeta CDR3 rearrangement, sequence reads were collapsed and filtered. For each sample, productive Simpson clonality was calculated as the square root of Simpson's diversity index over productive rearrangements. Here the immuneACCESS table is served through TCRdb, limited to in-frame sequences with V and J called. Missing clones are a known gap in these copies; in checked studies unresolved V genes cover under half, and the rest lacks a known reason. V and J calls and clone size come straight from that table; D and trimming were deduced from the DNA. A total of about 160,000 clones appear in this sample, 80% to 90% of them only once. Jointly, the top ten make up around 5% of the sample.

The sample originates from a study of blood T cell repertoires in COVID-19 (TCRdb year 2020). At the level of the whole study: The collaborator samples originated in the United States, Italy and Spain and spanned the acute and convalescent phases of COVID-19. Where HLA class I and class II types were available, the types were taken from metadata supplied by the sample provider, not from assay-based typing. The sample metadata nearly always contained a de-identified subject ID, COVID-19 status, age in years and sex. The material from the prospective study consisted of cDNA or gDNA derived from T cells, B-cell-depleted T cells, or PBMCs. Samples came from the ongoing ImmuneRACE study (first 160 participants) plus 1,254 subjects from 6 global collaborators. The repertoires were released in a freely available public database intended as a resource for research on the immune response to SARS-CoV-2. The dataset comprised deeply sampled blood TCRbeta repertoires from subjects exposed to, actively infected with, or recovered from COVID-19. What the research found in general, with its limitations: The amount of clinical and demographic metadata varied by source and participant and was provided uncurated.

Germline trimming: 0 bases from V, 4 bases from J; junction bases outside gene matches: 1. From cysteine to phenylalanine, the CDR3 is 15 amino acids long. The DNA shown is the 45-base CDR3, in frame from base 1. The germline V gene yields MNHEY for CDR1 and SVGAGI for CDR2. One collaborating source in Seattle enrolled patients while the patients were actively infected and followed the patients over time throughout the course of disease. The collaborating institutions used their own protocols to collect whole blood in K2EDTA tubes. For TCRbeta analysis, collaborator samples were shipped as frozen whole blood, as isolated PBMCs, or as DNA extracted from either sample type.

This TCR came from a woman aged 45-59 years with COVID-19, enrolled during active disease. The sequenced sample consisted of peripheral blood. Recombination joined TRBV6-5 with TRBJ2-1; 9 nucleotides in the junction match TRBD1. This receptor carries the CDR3 CASSYSGQGYNEQFF. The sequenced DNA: TGTGCCAGCAGTTACTCGGGACAGGGTTACAATGAGCAGTTCTTC.